These 22 T cell receptor beta chains were all obtained from the same sample, sequenced in a study of glioma-infiltrating T cells after dendritic cell vaccination (dated by TCRdb to the mid-2010s). The time point tag for this specimen amounts to: after dendritic cell vaccination, including at tumor progression/relapse. Library preparation employed the immunoSEQ multiplex PCR assay. TCRdb's version of the immuneACCESS table is confined to in-frame rearrangements and falls short of the full clone set. An unresolved V gene accounts for under half of the shortfall where checked; the remainder is of unknown origin. For this sample there are 65,000 or so clones; around nine tenths appear just once. 11% of the sample is held by the ten biggest clonotypes. Sequences were derived from blood, sampled after dendritic cell vaccination. All receptors derive from a human donor with glioblastoma.

The V call is TRBV18, the J call TRBJ1-1; 7 nucleotides agree with TRBD1. Germline trimming cut 6 bases from V and 5 bases from J; bases unmatched to any gene: 9. The CDR3 consists of 14 residues. CDR1 and CDR2 (germline): KGHSH, LQKENI. The CDR3 sequence: CASSPTTGRTEAFF. CDR3 bases: TGTGCCAGCTCTCCGACGACAGGGCGTACTGAAGCTTTCTTT.

This sequence joins TRBV19 and TRBJ1-1; unclear D gene. V lost 3 bases and J lost 3, with 5 bases in between. Germline V lookup: CDR1 LNHDA, CDR2 SQIVND (reference sequence). This CDR3 spans 12 amino acids. The CDR3 sequence is CASSIRDTEAFF. CDR3 in DNA: TGTGCCAGTAGTATTCGAGACACTGAAGCTTTCTTT.

J is TRBJ2-7 and V is TRBV5-1, with D perhaps matching TRBD1 (5 bases). CDR1 is SGHRS, CDR2 YFSETQ, per germline. The V end was cut by 6 bases, the J end by 0 bases, with 13 bases between. The CDR3 extends over 14 amino acids. In nucleotides, the CDR3 is TGCGCCAGCAAATCACAACAGGTCTCCTACGAGCAGTACTTC. Translation: CASKSQQVSYEQYF.

The V gene is TRBV19, the J gene TRBJ2-1; D uncertain. Germline-derived CDR1 and CDR2 are LNHDA and SQIVND (reference sequence). The V end was cut by 7 bases, the J end by 5 bases, with 18 bases between. The CDR3 covers 15 residues. CDR3 DNA: TGTGCCAGTACTTCCAACCCCCGTCAGAACAATGAGCAGTTCTTC. This translates into CASTSNPRQNNEQFF.

V is TRBV28 and J is TRBJ2-4; tentative D call: TRBD2 (5 bases). The CDR3 consists of 13 residues. In germline, CDR1 is MDHEN, CDR2 SYDVKM. Trimming left V 5 bases short and J 4 bases short, with 9 bases between. The CDR3: CASSGLGKNIQYF. DNA for the CDR3: TGTGCCAGCAGTGGACTGGGGAAAAACATTCAGTACTTC.

The V and J genes are TRBV27 and TRBJ1-1, with a possible D match to TRBD1 (6 bases). The CDR3 runs 14 residues. CDR1 MNHEY and CDR2 SMNVEV come from the germline V gene (reference sequence). V lost 8 bases and J 0 bases, leaving 13 bases between the germline ends. CDR3 region: CASVKQGMNTEAFF. CDR3 sequence (DNA): TGTGCCAGCGTGAAACAGGGCATGAACACTGAAGCTTTCTTT.

There are a few counts of this clone. This chain joins TRBV7-8 and TRBJ1-2; TRBD1 is a possible D gene (5 bases). This CDR3 contains 15 residues. V was cut by 5 bases and J by 0 bases, with 13 bases left in between. CDR1 SGHVS and CDR2 FQNEAQ come from the germline V gene. Here the CDR3 DNA reads TGTGCCAGCAGCACTGGGGGGAGAACTAACTATGGCTACACCTTC. Translating gives CASSTGGRTNYGYTF.

Here the CDR3 reads CASSLGFQGPTDTQYF. The CDR3 bases are TGTGCCAGCAGCTTGGGGTTTCAGGGGCCAACAGATACGCAGTATTTT. The V call is TRBV5-5, the J call TRBJ2-3; D possibly corresponds to TRBD1 (6 bases). V lost 0 bases, J lost 3 bases, and 14 bases lay in between. This CDR3 is 16 amino acids long. Germline V gene data show CDR1 as SGHKS and CDR2 as YYEKEE (reference sequence).

The chain recombines TRBV7-2 with TRBJ2-7; 9 nucleotides agree with TRBD1. The CDR3 spans 13 residues. V was clipped by 5 bases and J by 10 bases; unmatched bases: 9. Germline V gene lookup returns CDR1 SGHTA and CDR2 FQGNSA. The CDR3 reads CASSQNRQGGQYF. The CDR3, as DNA: TGTGCCAGCAGCCAGAACAGACAGGGGGGACAGTACTTC.

This clone was recorded a few times. This chain uses TRBV4-1 with TRBJ2-1; 7 nucleotides line up with TRBD1. Germline values: CDR1 MGHRA, CDR2 YSYEKL. CDR3 length: 17 amino acids. V shed 0 bases, J shed 7 bases, and the junction held 12 bases outside the gene matches. The CDR3 DNA sequence: TGCGCCAGCAGCCAAGATGTTCTAGGGGGCCCGGGGAATGAGCAGTTCTTC. It encodes CASSQDVLGGPGNEQFF.

The CDR3 here is CASSQAGDGAGELFF. The CDR3 DNA sequence: TGTGCCAGCAGCCAAGCGGGGGATGGCGCCGGGGAGCTGTTTTTT. The chain has TRBV14 and TRBJ2-2, with D possibly matching TRBD2 (6 bases). Germline V CDR1 and CDR2: SGHDN, FVKESK. The CDR3 runs 15 residues. V was clipped by 1 base and J by 6 bases, with 12 bases between them.

V gene TRBV30 combines with J gene TRBJ1-2; 7 nucleotides align to TRBD1. Trimming took 2 bases from V and 1 from J; bases not matched to a gene: 10. CDR1 and CDR2 from the germline V gene are GTSNPN and SVGIG (reference sequence). This CDR3 is built from 16 residues. CDR3 amino acids: CAWSRETGIFNYGYTF. The CDR3 DNA sequence: TGTGCCTGGAGTAGAGAGACAGGGATATTTAACTATGGCTACACCTTC.

This chain links TRBV5-4 with TRBJ1-1; D gene uncertain. V dropped 4 bases and J dropped 1 base, with 17 bases sitting between them. Germline-derived CDR1 and CDR2 are SGHNT and YYREEE (reference sequence). This CDR3 is 16 amino acids long. The CDR3 spells CASSREEGPGNTEAFF. The DNA of the CDR3 is TGTGCCAGCAGCAGGGAGGAAGGGCCTGGGAACACTGAAGCTTTCTTT.

The CDR3 bases are TGTGCCAGTAGTATGTACACCGGGAATGAAAAACTGTTTTTT. Translation: CASSMYTGNEKLFF. This chain joins TRBV19 and TRBJ1-4, with no clear D. This CDR3 has 14 residues. V lost 3 bases to trimming and J lost 5 bases, with 10 bases between them. The germline CDR1 and CDR2 sequences are LNHDA and SQIVND (reference sequence).

This clone is a singleton in its sample. The CDR3 DNA is TGTGCCAGCAGCTTATCTCTAGCGGGAGGGGCCTACAATGAGCAGTTCTTC. This encodes CASSLSLAGGAYNEQFF. The chain has TRBV11-3 and TRBJ2-1; 12 nucleotides match TRBD2. The germline gives CDR1 SGHNT, CDR2 YENEEA. The CDR3 runs to 17 residues. The V gene end was trimmed by 2 bases and the J gene end by 2 bases; junction bases not matched to a gene: 4.

The V and J genes are TRBV9 and TRBJ2-2; 12 bases match TRBD2. CDR3 length equals 16 residues. Germline loops: CDR1 SGDLS, CDR2 YYNGEE. With 4 bases clipped from V and 4 bases from J, the junction kept 5 bases outside the gene matches. In DNA, the CDR3 is TGTGCCAGCAGCCCCGGACTAGCGGGGACCACCGGGGAGCTGTTTTTT. Protein sequence: CASSPGLAGTTGELFF.

The rearrangement uses TRBV5-6 and TRBJ2-5; 11 bases fit TRBD1. J gave up 5 bases and V 0 bases, and 3 bases lay outside the gene matches. Germline loops: CDR1 SGHDT, CDR2 YYEEEE. This CDR3 spans 15 amino acids. The CDR3 DNA is TGTGCCAGCAGCTTGGGCGGACAGGGGGCGGAGACCCAGTACTTC. This encodes CASSLGGQGAETQYF.

The V call is TRBV7-9, the J call TRBJ1-1; tentatively, D is TRBD1 (6 bases). V was pared by 5 bases and J by 1 base, with 14 bases between. The germline V gene has CDR1 SEHNR and CDR2 FQNEAQ (reference sequence). CDR3 length: 15 residues. This CDR3 reads CASSALRGANTEAFF. In DNA, the CDR3 is TGTGCCAGCAGCGCCCTCAGGGGAGCGAACACTGAAGCTTTCTTT.

The V call is TRBV6-4, the J call TRBJ2-5, with D tentatively TRBD1 (6 bases). The CDR3 extends over 16 amino acids. V lost 10 bases to trimming and J lost 4 bases, with 25 bases between them. Per germline, CDR1 MRHNA and CDR2 SNTAGT. CDR3: CATITWLGQERETQYF. In DNA, the CDR3 is TGTGCCACCATCACATGGCTGGGACAAGAGAGAGAGACCCAGTACTTC.

J is TRBJ1-5 and V is TRBV18; 7 bases line up with TRBD1. Germline lookup yields CDR1 KGHSH and CDR2 LQKENI. The CDR3 is 14 amino acids. Trimming cost V 0 bases and J 4 bases; bases outside gene matches: 0. CDR3 protein: CASSPPGQNQPQHF. The CDR3 nucleotides are TGTGCCAGCTCACCACCGGGACAGAATCAGCCCCAGCATTTT.

This clone was counted a single time. V usage is TRBV20-1 and J usage is TRBJ1-3; unclear D gene. V was trimmed by 3 bases and J by 4 bases, leaving 4 bases between them. This CDR3 is built from 11 residues. Germline V gene lookup returns CDR1 DFQATT and CDR2 SNEGSKA (reference sequence). The CDR3 bases are TGCAGTGCTAGCCAGGGAAACACCATATATTTT. Translating it yields CSASQGNTIYF.

This clone was detected a few times. This rearrangement joins TRBV23-1 to TRBJ2-4, with D maybe TRBD1 (6 bases). TRBV23-1 is an ORF for which the function is uncertain. The CDR3 runs to 17 residues. V was pared by 0 bases and J by 1 base, with 13 bases between. CDR3 nucleotide sequence: TGCGCCAGCAGTCAATCAGGGGCAGGGGAGGCCAAAAACATTCAGTACTTC. Translated: CASSQSGAGEAKNIQYF.